This TCR beta chain was sequenced for a study of control samples from healthy donors and cancer patients. Libraries were prepared by immunoSEQ multiplex PCR; TCRdb keeps only in-frame clonotypes and omits some of them. The repertoire has 150,000 to 200,000 clones, 92% of them found once; the top ten carry about 0.64%. This TCR derives from a woman in her twenties or thirties in good health. The source material was blood.

In DNA form, the CDR3 reads TGTGCCAGTAGTATAGGGGGCGAGCAGTACTTC. It yields the protein CASSIGGEQYF. V gene TRBV19 combines with J gene TRBJ2-7; no clear D gene. Trimming took 1 base from V and 6 from J, leaving 4 bases between them. Germline V CDR1 and CDR2: LNHDA, SQIVND (reference sequence). There are 11 residues in the CDR3.